This T cell receptor beta chain stems from a study of T cell repertoires in cytomegalovirus infection. TCRdb reanalysed the reads using MiXCR and keeps one entry per CDR3 protein. The sample has around 900,000 distinct CDR3 sequences; 25% to 40% are singletons. General observations from the study: The ex vivo response was dominated by HLA-C-restricted CMV-specific TCR beta clonotypes.

The table lists this clonotype with a few counts. Its target is unknown. The germline V gene has CDR1 SEHNR and CDR2 FQNEAQ (reference sequence). The CDR3 length is 17 residues. V lost 4 bases to trimming and J lost 3 bases, with 21 bases between them. This specimen consisted of cultured CD8+ T cells from PBMCs, obtained from culture after CMV antigen stimulation. The sequence was collected from a human donor in good health (CMV status not recorded). Some clones in this sample may be carry-over from other donors' samples. J is TRBJ2-5 and V is TRBV7-9; D is possibly TRBD2 (6 bases). This CDR3 reads CASSSSSYGREEETQYF. The CDR3 DNA follows: TGTGCCAGCAGCTCATCTTCCTACGGCAGGGAGGAAGAGACCCAGTACTTC.